Listed below are T cell receptor beta chains from one sample, sequenced in a study of blood T cell repertoires in COVID-19. TCRdb keeps only in-frame clones here, not all; method: immunoSEQ multiplex PCR. The sample includes hundreds of thousands of clones, roughly 90% of them seen just once. The sample was peripheral blood. All receptors derive from a man in his fifties or sixties who had recovered from COVID-19. Both conserved end residues are part of each CDR3. Clone size is given for some rows only: seen once, a few or many times, or a class if the clone is expanded.

few	TRBV13	CASWGWGQNYGYTF
.	TRBV5-1	CASSLSPTLAYEQYF
.	TRBV7-2	CASSPARPDTQYF
.	TRBV24-1	CATSEGGEETQYF
few	TRBV5-1	CASSFLTVNTEAFF
.	TRBV4-2	CASSYRGNTIYF
.	TRBV4-1	CASSQGVIRGTGYVDEQYF
.	TRBV19	CASSILPSSYNSPLHF
.	TRBV7-9	CASSHRAGANEQFF
.	TRBV28	CASRTTGEPLIYGYTF
.	TRBV6-5	CASSYGGGRTGELFF
.	TRBV30	CAWNPSGVTGAFF
.	TRBV11-3	CASSFSHRPYEQYF
.	TRBV5-1	CASSLSTTGTGELFF
.	TRBV5-6	CASSFGVAGTDYGYTF
.	TRBV29-1	CSVWDSQETQYF
.	TRBV7-2	CASSLSGYEQYF
many	TRBV19	CASEGQGYSPLHF
few	TRBV6-1	CASSEAPQDLYEQYF
.	TRBV19	CATRDSWGGNQPQHF
.	TRBV11-2	CASSPSWEAYGYTF
.	TRBV10-3	CAIGRGDGVGEQYF
.	TRBV24-1	CATSDFGGATGYTF
once	TRBV30	CAWPPPGQNYGYTF
.	TRBV10-3	CAITADRAEGYTF
.	TRBV9	CASSVLAGGRSEQFF
.	TRBV7-2	CASTIGPTNSYEQYF
.	TRBV4-2	CASSQGSGVQPQHF
once	TRBV24-1	CATSDLHSGGETQYF
.	TRBV12-2	CASRRMRAGAGRGTGELFF
many	TRBV7-8	CASSAQGAAETQYF
.	TRBV5-6	CASSYPGQENTEAFF
.	TRBV7-9	CASSLRTPRGEKLFF
once	TRBV21-1	CASSISPGTGSDADTQYF
once	TRBV30	CAWSSHRRRGQYF
few	TRBV5-1	CASSTQDRGGEQYF
.	TRBV12-5	CASVESGANVLTF